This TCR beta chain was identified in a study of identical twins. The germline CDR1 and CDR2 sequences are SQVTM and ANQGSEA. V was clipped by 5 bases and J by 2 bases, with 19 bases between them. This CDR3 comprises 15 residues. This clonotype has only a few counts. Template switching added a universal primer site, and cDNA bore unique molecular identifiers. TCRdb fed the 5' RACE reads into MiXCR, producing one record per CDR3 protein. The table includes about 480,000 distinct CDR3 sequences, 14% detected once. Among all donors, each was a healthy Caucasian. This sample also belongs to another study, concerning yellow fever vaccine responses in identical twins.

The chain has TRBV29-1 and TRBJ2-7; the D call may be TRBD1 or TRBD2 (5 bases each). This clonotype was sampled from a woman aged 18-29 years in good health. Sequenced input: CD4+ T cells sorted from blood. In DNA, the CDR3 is TGCAGCGTTCGGGTTGGCGAGGGGCAAGCCTACGAGCAGTACTTC. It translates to CSVRVGEGQAYEQYF.